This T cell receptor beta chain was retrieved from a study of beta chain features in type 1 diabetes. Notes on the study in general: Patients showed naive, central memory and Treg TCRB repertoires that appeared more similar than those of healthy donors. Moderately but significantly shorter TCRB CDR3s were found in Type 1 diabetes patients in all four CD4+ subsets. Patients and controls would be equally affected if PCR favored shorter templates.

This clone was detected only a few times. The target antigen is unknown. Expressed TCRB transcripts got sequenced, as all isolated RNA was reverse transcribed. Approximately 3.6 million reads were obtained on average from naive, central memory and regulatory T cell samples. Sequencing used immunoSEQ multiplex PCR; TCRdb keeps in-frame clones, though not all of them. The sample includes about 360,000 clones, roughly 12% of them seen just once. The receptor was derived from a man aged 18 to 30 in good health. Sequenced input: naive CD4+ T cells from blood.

Here the CDR3 DNA reads TGCAGTGCGTTTCTAGATAGGCAGTTCTTC. Its protein is CSAFLDRQFF. J is TRBJ2-1 and V is TRBV20-1, with D unresolved. V was pared by 6 bases and J by 12 bases, with 12 bases between. This CDR3 has 10 residues. The V gene's germline CDR1 is DFQATT and CDR2 SNEGSKA (reference sequence).